The T cell receptor (beta chain) under discussion was sequenced for a study of OX40 agonist ivuxolimab in advanced cancers. Background for the entire study: The costimulatory receptor OX40 (CD134) was targeted by ivuxolimab, a fully human IgG2 agonistic monoclonal antibody. Partial responses occurred in three dose-escalation patients: two with cutaneous melanoma and one with hepatocellular carcinoma. The purpose of peripheral TCRbeta sequencing was to test whether ivuxolimab changed TCR sequence diversity and led to clonal T-cell expansion. In the dose-escalation cohort, roughly 82% of patients were male, and the mean age was approximately 60 years with a range of roughly 20 to 80. Patients were allowed to have had prior anti-PD-1, anti-PD-L1 or anti-CTLA-4 therapy, and approximately 40% of the dose-escalation patients had previously received checkpoint inhibitors. The paper covers the monotherapy dose-escalation part of the phase I ivuxolimab trial, which included N of about 50 patients. Of the 50 to 55 dose-escalation patients, hepatocellular carcinoma was present in roughly 19, melanoma in around 15, renal cell carcinoma in 9 and head and neck cancer in 9. Intravenous ivuxolimab was administered to patients every 2 weeks at six dose levels: 0.01, 0.1, 0.3, 1.5, 3 and 10 mg/kg.

To sequence the TCRbeta CDR3 region, genomic DNA was isolated from the sorted cells. The immunoSEQ Assay was used for sequencing of TCRbeta CDR3 regions. Imported from immuneACCESS, the table was reduced by TCRdb to in-frame sequences with V and J called. These copies leave out some clones; in studies compared against another copy, an unresolved V gene accounts for under half, and the cause of the remainder is not known. A total of around 34,000 clones appear in this sample, 81% of them only once. The ten top clones hold more than 1.2% of the sample. Beyond this particular receptor, the publication reports: At doses from 0.1 to 3.0 mg/kg, clonal expansion was seen in both CD4+ and CD8+ blood T cells between baseline and week 6. Low levels of normalized T-cell clonal expansion were also seen in some patients who did not respond. On average, CD8+ T cells showed more expanded clones than CD4+ T cells after ivuxolimab. In the 0.1-3.0 mg/kg groups, partial responders were among the patients with the lowest normalized peripheral clonal expansion, particularly in CD8+ T cells. Which antigens the clonally expanded peripheral T cells were specific for was not determined.

The trial excluded patients who had a history of autoimmune disease or were on systemic immunosuppression. In every dose cohort, peripheral blood was drawn for TCR sequencing at baseline, cycle 4 day 1, and cycle 7 day 1. The samples were taken from a phase I, first-in-human, multicenter, open-label dose-escalation trial of ivuxolimab. Adults with locally advanced or metastatic head and neck squamous cell, hepatocellular, melanoma or renal cell carcinoma were enrolled in the trial. CD4+ and CD8+ T cells were sorted separately from peripheral blood before TCR sequencing. Notes on this clone: The target of this receptor is not known. Within one base of it there is no much larger clone, and no base qualities were kept.

Sequencing used CD4+ or CD8+ T cells sorted from blood, obtained in a trial of the OX40 agonist ivuxolimab. The TCR sequence derives from an adult with an advanced solid tumor such as melanoma, head and neck, liver or kidney cancer.

The CDR3 here reads CAWSSWTGGTTEAFF. The bases are TGTGCCTGGAGTTCCTGGACAGGGGGCACCACTGAAGCTTTCTTT. Recombination connected TRBV30 to TRBJ1-1, with TRBD1 identical over 11 junction bases. The germline V gene (reference sequence) sets CDR1 to GTSNPN and CDR2 to SVGIG. The CDR3 contains 15 residues, cysteine and phenylalanine counted. Of all the DNA, just the CDR3 is kept, 45 bases in frame from base 1. For this chain, trimming is 2 bases at the V end and 4 bases at the J end, and the number of junction bases without a gene match is 6. The full variable domain, completed from the reference TRBV30 and TRBJ1-1 proteins outside the CDR3, reads SQTIHQWPATLVQPVGSPLSLECTVEGTSNPNLYWYRQAAGRGLQLLFYSVGIGQISSEVPQNLSASRPQDRQFILSSKKLLLSDSGFYLCAWSSWTGGTTEAFFGQGTRLTVV.